This T cell receptor beta chain was found in a study of blood T cell repertoires in COVID-19. Seattle patient enrollment occurred during active infection, with longitudinal follow-up thereafter. Clones were sequenced by immunoSEQ multiplex PCR, and TCRdb holds only the in-frame ones, with some missing. The sample carries around 320,000 clones, 89% recorded once. The sequenced material came from peripheral blood. This receptor was taken from a woman younger than 45 with COVID-19, enrolled during active disease.

CDR3 amino acids: CASSQPGVQTQYF. CDR3 sequence (DNA): TGTGCCAGCAGCCAACCGGGAGTACAGACCCAGTACTTC. V usage is TRBV5-6 and J usage is TRBJ2-5; D may be TRBD2 (6 bases). The CDR3 runs to 13 residues. Germline CDR1 reads SGHDT; CDR2 reads YYEEEE. Trimming shortened V by 4 bases and J by 6 bases, and 13 bases separated the two germline ends.